This TCR beta chain was observed in a study of T cells in localized non-small cell lung cancer. Clones were sequenced by immunoSEQ multiplex PCR, and TCRdb holds only the in-frame ones, with some missing. The profile covers roughly 35,000 clones, with around nine tenths appearing a single time and 7% to 7.5% taken by the ten largest. Germline CDR1 is SGHRS and CDR2 is YFSETQ. The CDR3 contains 13 residues. Trimming stripped 1 base from V and 2 bases from J, with 7 bases between. V usage is TRBV5-1 and J usage is TRBJ2-7; no reliable D call. The sequencing used peripheral blood, collected before any cancer treatment. The clonotype originates from a woman aged 35 to 70 with stage I lung adenocarcinoma. The CDR3 DNA reads as TGCGCCAGCAGCTTGAGTGGGGCCTACGAGCAGTACTTC. As protein: CASSLSGAYEQYF.